This T cell receptor beta chain was sequenced for a study of T cells after yellow fever vaccination. Study findings and constraints: A small proportion of clonotypes was detected in both the CD4 and CD8 compartments.

The sample holds many counts of this clonotype. Its antigen is as yet unknown. CDR3 size: 13 residues. With 5 bases removed from V and 3 bases from J, the gap between germline ends came to 10 bases. The study made its TCR cDNA through 5'RACE template switching. That step introduced a universal primer site along with UMIs. Via MiXCR, TCRdb re-called the 5' RACE reads, giving one row per CDR3 protein. Among over 110,000 distinct CDR3 sequences listed, 7% to 9% were seen once. The gene calls are TRBV12-3 or TRBV12-4 and TRBJ2-5; D unclear. Sequenced here: CD4+ T cells sorted from PBMCs, sampled 5 days after the yellow fever booster vaccination. This clonotype originated in a man aged 30 to 45 who received the YFV17D yellow fever vaccine. The DNA for the CDR3 is TGTGCCAGCAGTCAGCAGATGGAAGAGACCCAGTACTTC. Amino acids: CASSQQMEETQYF.